Listed here are 27 T cell receptor beta chains from one sample, sequenced in a study of spatial heterogeneity in lung cancer. Study-wide findings and caveats: Within tumors, counts of expanded alpha and beta TCRs tracked tumor mutation counts.

MiXCR, run by TCRdb on the 5' RACE reads, gives a single entry per CDR3 protein. Counted here are about 6,900 distinct CDR3 sequences, around an eighth occurring once; the ten biggest clones make up 22%. Time point reported: sample taken at primary tumor resection. These receptors lack a known antigen. The specimen was lung tumor tissue, collected at surgery. The receptors stem from a male donor with early-stage non-small cell lung cancer.

This clonotype is medium-sized in the sample. Being off target in a library aimed at alpha chains, this beta chain has a size of little meaning. The chain joins TRBV3-1 to TRBJ1-4; D is ambiguous. The ends were cut back, 0 bases at V and 7 bases at J, with 9 bases in the middle. This CDR3 comprises 14 residues. The V gene's germline CDR1 is LGHDT and CDR2 YNNKEL (reference sequence). The DNA for the CDR3 is TGTGCCAGCAGCCAAGATCCATCGAGTGAAAAACTGTTTTTT. Encoded protein: CASSQDPSSEKLFF.

This clonotype has only one observation. One junction end does not reproduce the germline sequence, and a read error may be involved. For a library built for alpha chains, this beta chain is a stray read; little rests on its size. The chain couples TRBV6-1 to TRBJ1-5, with D possibly being TRBD1 (6 bases). The germline V gene has CDR1 MNHNS and CDR2 SASEGT. The CDR3 has 15 amino acids. This chain's CDR3 is CASSEKGHSDQPQHF. CDR3 DNA: TGTGCCAGCAGTGAAAAGGGACATAGCGATCAGCCCCAGCATTTT.

This clonotype was counted many times. Since the library was made to target alpha chains, this beta chain is a stray read and its abundance is not meaningful. The chain links TRBV20-1 to TRBJ2-7; 7 nucleotides agree with TRBD2. J was trimmed by 2 bases and V by 1 base; bases with no gene match: 14. The CDR3 loop spans 17 amino acids. CDR1 is DFQATT, CDR2 SNEGSKA, per germline (reference sequence). CDR3 in DNA: TGCAGTGCTAGAGTTCCATTAGGCGGGAGTGCAACCTACGAGCAGTACTTC. Amino acids: CSARVPLGGSATYEQYF.

Relative to its sample, this clonotype is medium-sized (0.01 to 0.1%). In a library made to pick up alpha chains, this beta chain is a stray read with a size that means little. J is TRBJ2-7 and V is TRBV19; 7 nucleotides match TRBD2. This CDR3 has 17 residues. The junction had 16 bases not matched to a gene; V was cut back by 3 bases and J by 5 bases. Per germline, CDR1 LNHDA and CDR2 SQIVND (reference sequence). The DNA of the CDR3 is TGTGCCAGTAGTATTAGCCTAGCGGTCCCGGATCGCGACGAGCAGTACTTC. Its protein product is CASSISLAVPDRDEQYF.

This clonotype has ten or more counts. This beta chain lies outside the target of a library built for alpha chains; its clone size means little. V usage is TRBV20-1 and J usage is TRBJ1-5; 7 nucleotides agree with TRBD1. This CDR3 is 19 amino acids long. In germline, CDR1 is DFQATT, CDR2 SNEGSKA (reference sequence). V shed 0 bases and J 2 bases; nucleotides not matched to a gene: 16. The CDR3 DNA sequence: TGCAGTGCTAGAGAGCCAAGGGGGCGTGAATTGGGAGGCAATCAGCCCCAGCATTTT. Amino acid sequence: CSAREPRGRELGGNQPQHF.

This clonotype was observed at least ten times. Little can be read into the size of this beta chain, an off-target read in a library designed for alpha chains. This rearrangement joins TRBV4-1 to TRBJ2-1; no definite D call. This CDR3 comprises 14 residues. V was clipped by 1 base and J by 8 bases, with 12 bases between them. Per germline, CDR1 MGHRA and CDR2 YSYEKL. In nucleotides, the CDR3 is TGCGCCAGCAGCCAAGTATCAAGGATCGATGAGCAGTTCTTC. Translated, it gives CASSQVSRIDEQFF.

About this clonotype itself: Because the library targeted alpha chains, this beta chain is an off-target read whose size means little. V is TRBV3-1 and J is TRBJ2-2, with D possibly matching TRBD1 (6 bases). Germline V gene data show CDR1 as LGHDT and CDR2 as YNNKEL (reference sequence). This CDR3 is 17 amino acids long. Trimming took off 0 bases at V and 5 bases at J, with 16 bases between the two ends. CDR3 bases: TGTGCCAGCAGCCAAGATCCCTCAGGGGTCAGAACCGGGGAGCTGTTTTTT. It yields the protein CASSQDPSGVRTGELFF.

This clonotype was counted only a few times. Found in a library prepared for alpha chains, this beta chain is an off-target read, and its abundance has little meaning. The genes are TRBV18 and TRBJ2-1, with 14 bases that match TRBD2. Germline trimming cut 6 bases from V and 9 bases from J; bases unmatched to any gene: 4. The CDR3 loop spans 14 amino acids. CDR1 and CDR2 from the germline V gene are KGHSH and LQKENI. The CDR3 reads CASSPGLAGGEQFF. CDR3 coding DNA: TGTGCCAGCTCCCCCGGACTAGCGGGGGGTGAGCAGTTCTTC.

This clonotype was counted at least ten times. This beta chain came through as a stray read in a library set up for alpha chains, and its size says little. DNA of the CDR3: TGTGCCAGTAGTACCCTGGAAGGAGCTAACTATGGCTACACCTTC. Translated, it gives CASSTLEGANYGYTF. This rearrangement joins TRBV19 to TRBJ1-2; D is unresolved. V dropped 4 bases and J dropped 0 bases, with 12 bases sitting between them. Germline V CDR1 and CDR2: LNHDA, SQIVND (reference sequence). The CDR3 has 15 residues.

Ten or more counts support this clonotype. A library made for alpha chains picked up this beta chain off target, so its size means little. This chain joins TRBV6-1 and TRBJ2-1, with a tentative D call TRBD1 (6 bases). Trimming stripped 1 base from V and 3 bases from J, with 7 bases between. CDR3 length equals 14 residues. Per the germline V gene, CDR1 is MNHNS and CDR2 is SASEGT. CDR3 DNA: TGTGCCAGCAGTGAAGGGACAGACTACAATGAGCAGTTCTTC. Protein sequence: CASSEGTDYNEQFF.

This clonotype has ten or more counts. Mismatch with germline at one junction end may stem from a read error. A library made for alpha chains picked up this beta chain off target, so its size means little. V usage is TRBV28 and J usage is TRBJ2-1; 10 nucleotides agree with TRBD1. Germline V gene data show CDR1 as MDHEN and CDR2 as SYDVKM. The CDR3 consists of 11 residues. The CDR3 sequence is CASSRDRGGVF. In DNA form, the CDR3 reads TGTGCCAGCAGTAGGGACAGGGGAGGAGTCTTC.

This clonotype came up many times. With the library built for alpha chains, this beta chain is off target and its frequency is not meaningful. The chain has TRBV4-1 and TRBJ1-4; D is unresolved. CDR3 length: 15 amino acids. The V gene's germline CDR1 is MGHRA and CDR2 YSYEKL. Deletions cut 0 bases from V and 11 bases from J, with 16 bases between. In nucleotides, the CDR3 is TGCGCCAGCAGCCAAGATGAGCCCAGGCCTACGAAACTGTTTTTT. It yields the protein CASSQDEPRPTKLFF.

This clonotype has a count of ten or more. This beta chain turned up in a library designed for alpha chains; as an off-target read, its abundance says little. CDR3 nucleotide sequence: TGTGCCAGCAGTTACTCGACGGCGGGATACTATGGCTACACCTTC. Protein product: CASSYSTAGYYGYTF. The chain is built from TRBV6-5 and TRBJ1-2, with no clear D. Trimming took 0 bases from V and 3 from J, leaving 11 bases between them. CDR1 and CDR2 (germline): MNHEY, SVGAGI. CDR3 length equals 15 residues.

This clonotype ranks as medium-sized. This beta chain came through as a stray read in a library set up for alpha chains, and its size says little. This chain uses TRBV5-1 with TRBJ2-3, with 9 bases identical to TRBD1. Germline CDR1 is SGHRS and CDR2 is YFSETQ. V lost 4 bases, J lost 4 bases, and 13 bases stayed unmatched. The CDR3 contains 17 residues. CDR3 loop: CASSPPWTGAVADTQYF. CDR3 DNA sequence: TGCGCCAGCAGCCCGCCGTGGACAGGGGCGGTAGCAGATACGCAGTATTTT.

A word on this clonotype: Since the library was made to target alpha chains, this beta chain is a stray read and its abundance is not meaningful. V and J are TRBV4-3 and TRBJ1-4; weak D call: TRBD1 (6 bases). The length of the CDR3 is 17 residues. V lost 0 bases and J 1 base, leaving 12 bases between the germline ends. Per germline, CDR1 LGHNA and CDR2 YSLEER. CDR3 DNA sequence: TGCGCCAGCAGCCAAGATGGCAGGGGCGAAACTAATGAAAAACTGTTTTTT. The encoded protein is CASSQDGRGETNEKLFF.

At least ten counts were recorded for this clonotype. This beta chain turned up in a library designed for alpha chains; as an off-target read, its abundance says little. The genes are TRBV20-1 and TRBJ2-3, with D possibly called TRBD1 or TRBD2 (5 bases each). CDR1 and CDR2 (germline): DFQATT, SNEGSKA (reference sequence). This CDR3 spans 14 amino acids. The V end lost 0 bases, the J end lost 5 bases, and 12 bases lay between the germline ends. The CDR3 DNA sequence: TGCAGTGCTAGAGAGGGGGTGAGGTTAGATACGCAGTATTTT. Its protein product is CSAREGVRLDTQYF.

This clonotype has at least ten counts. As an off-target read in a library built for alpha chains, this beta chain has a frequency of little significance. The V and J genes are TRBV25-1 and TRBJ2-7, with 11 bases matching TRBD2. The germline V gene encodes CDR1 MGHDK and CDR2 SYGVNS. Losses at the gene ends were 4 bases for V and 3 bases for J; bases not matched to a gene: 2. The CDR3 covers 14 residues. This CDR3 reads CASSVAGGLYEQYF. Here the CDR3 DNA reads TGTGCCAGCAGTGTAGCGGGAGGGCTCTACGAGCAGTACTTC.

By sample fraction, this clonotype is medium-sized. In a library made to pick up alpha chains, this beta chain is a stray read with a size that means little. The chain carries TRBV18 and TRBJ2-3; 7 bases agree with TRBD1. The trim removed 3 bases at V and 3 bases at J, leaving 6 bases unmatched. Germline CDR1 is KGHSH and CDR2 is LQKENI. The CDR3 covers 15 residues. CDR3 DNA sequence: TGTGCCAGCTCACCGCGCCAGGGGGTGACAGATACGCAGTATTTT. Its translation: CASSPRQGVTDTQYF.

In this sample, this clonotype is medium-sized. Being off target in a library aimed at alpha chains, this beta chain has a size of little meaning. V and J are TRBV7-9 and TRBJ2-2; 12 bases line up with TRBD2. The CDR3 covers 17 residues. Germline V gene lookup returns CDR1 SEHNR and CDR2 FQNEAQ (reference sequence). With 5 bases clipped from V and 7 bases from J, the junction kept 11 bases outside the gene matches. CDR3 in DNA: TGTGCCAGCAGCCACTCTCGGACTAGCGGGACGGACGGGGAGCTGTTTTTT. As protein: CASSHSRTSGTDGELFF.

This clonotype has ten or more counts. Being off target in a library aimed at alpha chains, this beta chain has a size of little meaning. The rearrangement joins TRBV7-9 to TRBJ2-3; 7 nucleotides line up with TRBD1. The CDR3 totals 15 residues. The V and J ends lost 6 bases and 0 bases, in that order; junction bases with no gene match: 6. CDR1 and CDR2 (germline): SEHNR, FQNEAQ (reference sequence). The CDR3 sequence: CASSPPGQSTDTQYF. In DNA, the CDR3 is TGTGCCAGCAGTCCACCGGGACAGAGCACAGATACGCAGTATTTT. The complete variable domain, with remaining parts taken from reference TRBV7-9 and TRBJ2-3, reads DTGVSQNPRHKITKRGQNVTFRCDPISEHNRLYWYRQTLGQGPEFLTYFQNEAQLEKSRLLSDRFSAERPKGSFSTLEIQRTEQGDSAMYLCASSPPGQSTDTQYFGPGTRLTVL.

This clonotype ranks as large. Because the library targeted alpha chains, this beta chain is an off-target read whose size means little. The chain couples TRBV20-1 to TRBJ2-2; TRBD2 matches at 9 bases. This CDR3 has 15 residues. In germline, CDR1 is DFQATT, CDR2 SNEGSKA (reference sequence). The ends lost 4 bases at V and 6 bases at J; junction bases unmatched: 9. CDR3 residues: CSATPTSGFAGELFF. As DNA, the CDR3 is TGCAGTGCTACCCCCACTAGCGGGTTCGCCGGGGAGCTGTTTTTT.

This clonotype occurred many times. The library was designed around alpha chains, so this beta chain is a stray read whose abundance carries little weight. The chain links TRBV7-8 to TRBJ2-7; TRBD1 or TRBD2 may be the D gene (7 bases each). V gave up 7 bases and J gave up 4 bases, with 17 bases separating them. In germline, CDR1 is SGHVS, CDR2 FQNEAQ. This CDR3 region has 14 residues. In DNA, the CDR3 is TGTGCCAGCACCCCAGGGGGAGGGCCTTACGAGCAGTACTTC. It yields the protein CASTPGGGPYEQYF.

This clonotype ranks as medium-sized. This beta chain appears as a stray read in a library generated for alpha chains; its size is not informative. The chain is built from TRBV5-1 and TRBJ2-1, with TRBD2 matching over 11 bases. Trimming cost V 3 bases and J 7 bases; bases outside gene matches: 3. The CDR3 contains 14 residues. The germline CDR1 and CDR2 sequences are SGHRS and YFSETQ. The CDR3: CASSSGLAENEQFF. The CDR3 DNA is TGCGCCAGCAGCTCGGGACTAGCGGAAAATGAGCAGTTCTTC.

As regards this clonotype: This beta chain is an off-target read within a library intended for alpha chains, so its frequency means little. The chain is built from TRBV9 and TRBJ2-1, with TRBD2 matching over 12 bases. This CDR3 is built from 14 residues. Germline lookup yields CDR1 SGDLS and CDR2 YYNGEE. With V trimmed by 3 bases and J by 7 bases, 2 bases remained unmatched. The CDR3 here is CASSEGTSGNEQFF. The CDR3 coding sequence is TGTGCCAGCAGCGAGGGGACTAGCGGGAATGAGCAGTTCTTC.

Relative to its sample, this clonotype is medium-sized. This beta chain is an unintended read in a library built for alpha chains; its size means little. This chain uses TRBV28 with TRBJ1-1; D remains ambiguous. V lost 3 bases to trimming and J lost 1 base, with 9 bases between them. The CDR3 loop spans 14 amino acids. Germline V gene lookup returns CDR1 MDHEN and CDR2 SYDVKM. The CDR3 here is CASSFTTSNTEAFF. In DNA, the CDR3 is TGTGCCAGCAGTTTCACCACATCGAACACTGAAGCTTTCTTT.

This clonotype is deemed medium-sized. Little can be read into the size of this beta chain, an off-target read in a library designed for alpha chains. CDR3: CASSLSMAGRGETQYF. In DNA form, the CDR3 reads TGTGCCAGCAGTTTATCGATGGCAGGGAGGGGAGAGACCCAGTACTTC. The chain joins TRBV27 to TRBJ2-5; 7 bases are shared with TRBD2. Germline V CDR1 and CDR2: MNHEY, SMNVEV (reference sequence). The V and J ends lost 0 bases and 4 bases, in that order; junction bases with no gene match: 8. This CDR3 is 16 amino acids long.

The sample holds a few counts of this clonotype. This beta chain turned up in a library designed for alpha chains; as an off-target read, its abundance says little. The chain links TRBV6-1 to TRBJ1-6, with D tentatively TRBD1 (6 bases). Trimming took 2 bases from V and 8 from J, leaving 22 bases between them. This CDR3 is 18 amino acids long. Germline V gene sequence: CDR1 MNHNS, CDR2 SASEGT. Here the CDR3 DNA reads TGTGCCAGCAGTGAATATCCCCCCTTCCCAGGGGCGGATTCACCCCTCCACTTT. Amino acid sequence: CASSEYPPFPGADSPLHF.